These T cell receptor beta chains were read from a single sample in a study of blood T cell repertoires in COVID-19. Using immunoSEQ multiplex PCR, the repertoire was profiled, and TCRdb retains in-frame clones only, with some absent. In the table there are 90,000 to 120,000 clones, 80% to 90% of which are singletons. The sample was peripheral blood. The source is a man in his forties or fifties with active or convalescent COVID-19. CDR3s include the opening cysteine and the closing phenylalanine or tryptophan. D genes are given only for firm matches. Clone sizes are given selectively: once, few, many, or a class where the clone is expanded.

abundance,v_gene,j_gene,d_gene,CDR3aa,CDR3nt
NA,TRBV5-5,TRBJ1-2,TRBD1,CASTLGTGVIYGYTF,TGTGCCAGCACCTTAGGGACAGGGGTAATCTATGGCTACACCTTC
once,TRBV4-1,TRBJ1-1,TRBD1,CASSQYDRAGTEAFF,TGCGCCAGCAGCCAGTACGACAGGGCTGGGACTGAAGCTTTCTTT
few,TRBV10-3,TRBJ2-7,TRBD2,CAIEAGAGMYEQYF,TGTGCCATCGAGGCGGGAGCGGGGATGTACGAGCAGTACTTC
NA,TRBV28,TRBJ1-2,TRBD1,CASSTTGDNYGYTF,TGTGCCAGCAGTACAACAGGGGACAACTATGGCTACACCTTC
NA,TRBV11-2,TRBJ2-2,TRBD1,CASSPFKQGAGELFF,TGTGCCAGCAGCCCATTTAAACAGGGGGCCGGGGAGCTGTTTTTT
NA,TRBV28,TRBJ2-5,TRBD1,CASSLLDRGRGETQYF,TGTGCCAGCAGTTTATTGGACAGGGGGCGAGGGGAGACCCAGTACTTC
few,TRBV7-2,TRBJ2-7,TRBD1,CASRQGDPYEQYF,TGTGCCAGCAGACAGGGGGACCCCTACGAGCAGTACTTC
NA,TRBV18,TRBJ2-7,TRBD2,CASSPRRTSGRATYEQYF,TGTGCCAGCTCACCGAGAAGGACTAGCGGGAGGGCCACCTACGAGCAGTACTTC
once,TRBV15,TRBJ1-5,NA,CATKHREGQPQHF,TGTGCCACGAAGCACAGGGAGGGTCAGCCCCAGCATTTT
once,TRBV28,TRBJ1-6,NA,CASGSTASPLHF,TGTGCCAGCGGGTCTACAGCTTCACCCCTCCACTTT
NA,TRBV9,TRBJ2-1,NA,CASSYQGSSYNEQFF,TGTGCCAGCAGCTACCAGGGGAGCTCCTACAATGAGCAGTTCTTC
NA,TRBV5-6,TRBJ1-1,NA,CASSFSQGKVNTEAFF,TGTGCCAGCAGCTTTTCCCAGGGGAAGGTGAACACTGAAGCTTTCTTT
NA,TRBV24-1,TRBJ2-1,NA,CATSDFSVNQFF,TGTGCCACCAGTGATTTCAGCGTTAACCAGTTCTTC
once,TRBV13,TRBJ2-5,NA,CASSLSGGEETQYF,TGTGCCAGCAGCTTATCCGGAGGGGAAGAGACCCAGTACTTC
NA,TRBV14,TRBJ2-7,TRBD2,CASSQALAGGEQYF,TGTGCCAGCAGCCAGGCCCTAGCGGGAGGCGAGCAGTACTTC
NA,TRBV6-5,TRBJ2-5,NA,CASSYLPHSGETQYF,TGTGCCAGCAGTTACTTGCCACACTCAGGGGAGACCCAGTACTTC
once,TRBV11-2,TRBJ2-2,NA,CASSLDIPGLNTGELFF,TGTGCCAGCAGCTTAGACATTCCGGGACTGAACACCGGGGAGCTGTTTTTT
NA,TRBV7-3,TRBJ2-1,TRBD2,CASSLGGSGRTDEQFF,TGTGCCAGCAGCTTGGGGGGCAGCGGGAGAACCGATGAGCAGTTCTTC
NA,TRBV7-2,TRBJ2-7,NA,CASSRNRDYEQYF,TGTGCCAGCAGCCGAAACAGGGACTACGAGCAGTACTTC
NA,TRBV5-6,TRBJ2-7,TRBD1,CASTEQGGPYEQYF,TGTGCCAGCACAGAACAGGGGGGTCCTTACGAGCAGTACTTC
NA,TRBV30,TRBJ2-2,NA,CAWSVLRTGELFF,TGTGCCTGGAGTGTACTACGCACCGGGGAGCTGTTTTTT
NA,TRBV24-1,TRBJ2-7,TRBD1,CATSDLGQVPYEQYF,TGTGCCACCAGTGACCTCGGACAGGTCCCCTACGAGCAGTACTTC
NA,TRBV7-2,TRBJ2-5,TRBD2,CASSSGLAEGKTQYF,TGTGCCAGCAGCTCGGGACTAGCGGAGGGGAAGACCCAGTACTTC
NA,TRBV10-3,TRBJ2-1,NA,CAISARTAGKNEQFF,TGTGCCATCAGTGCGAGGACAGCCGGGAAGAATGAGCAGTTCTTC
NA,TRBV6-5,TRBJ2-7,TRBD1,CASMSLGTAYEQYF,TGTGCCAGCATGTCGTTAGGGACAGCTTACGAGCAGTACTTC
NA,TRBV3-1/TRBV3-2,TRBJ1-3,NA,CASSQIIGAGNTIYF,TGTGCCAGCAGCCAAATTATCGGGGCTGGAAACACCATATATTTT
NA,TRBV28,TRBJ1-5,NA,CASNQVEGHPDSSNQPQHF,TGTGCCAGCAACCAAGTCGAGGGACATCCTGATTCTAGCAATCAGCCCCAGCATTTT
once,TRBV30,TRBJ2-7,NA,CAWSGTGNEQYF,TGTGCCTGGAGTGGAACGGGAAACGAGCAGTACTTC
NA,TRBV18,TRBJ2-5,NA,CASSPAQGRMEETQYF,TGTGCCAGCTCACCCGCACAGGGAAGAATGGAGGAGACCCAGTACTTC
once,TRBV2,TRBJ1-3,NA,CASSVFFRSGNTIYF,TGTGCCAGCAGTGTTTTTTTCCGCTCTGGAAACACCATATATTTT
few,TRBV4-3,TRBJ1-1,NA,CASSQGLHMNTEAFF,TGCGCCAGCAGCCAAGGCCTGCACATGAACACTGAAGCTTTCTTT
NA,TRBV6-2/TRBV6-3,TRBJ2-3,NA,CASSRTRTDTQYF,TGTGCCAGCAGCCGGACAAGAACAGATACGCAGTATTTT
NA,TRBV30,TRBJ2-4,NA,CAWSAGALTLAKNIQYF,TGTGCCTGGAGTGCAGGGGCTCTAACACTAGCCAAAAACATTCAGTACTTC
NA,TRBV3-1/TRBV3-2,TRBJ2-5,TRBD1,CASSQGQGAGLGETQYF,TGTGCCAGCAGCCAAGGCCAGGGGGCCGGGTTGGGAGAGACCCAGTACTTC
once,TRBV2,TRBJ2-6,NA,CASRDSSGANVLTF,TGTGCCAGCAGGGACAGTTCTGGGGCCAACGTCCTGACTTTC
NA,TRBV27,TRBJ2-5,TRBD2,CASSGTSGLETQYF,TGTGCCAGCAGCGGGACTAGCGGGCTCGAGACCCAGTACTTC
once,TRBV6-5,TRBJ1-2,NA,CASSPWTETNYGYTF,TGTGCCAGCAGCCCCTGGACAGAGACAAACTATGGCTACACCTTC
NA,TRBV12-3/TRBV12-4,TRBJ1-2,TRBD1,CATRDSPNYGYTF,TGTGCCACCAGGGACAGCCCTAACTATGGCTACACCTTC
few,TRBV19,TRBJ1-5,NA,CASTTPTGLNQPQHF,TGTGCCAGTACCACCCCCACAGGGTTGAATCAGCCCCAGCATTTT
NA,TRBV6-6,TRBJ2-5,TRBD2,CASSYGLAGVQETQYF,TGTGCCAGCAGTTACGGACTAGCGGGAGTTCAAGAGACCCAGTACTTC
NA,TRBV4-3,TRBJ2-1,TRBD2,CASSQTSGTSGLDNEQFF,TGCGCCAGCAGCCAAACCTCCGGCACTAGCGGGCTCGACAATGAGCAGTTCTTC
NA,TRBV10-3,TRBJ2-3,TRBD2,CAISDRGLAGGPGDTQYF,TGTGCCATCAGTGATCGGGGACTAGCGGGAGGGCCTGGAGATACGCAGTATTTT
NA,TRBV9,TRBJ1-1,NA,CASSVVGANTEAFF,TGTGCCAGCAGCGTAGTAGGGGCGAACACTGAAGCTTTCTTT
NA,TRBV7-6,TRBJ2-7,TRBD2,CASSSGLAGGEQYF,TGTGCCAGCAGCTCGGGACTAGCGGGAGGCGAGCAGTACTTC
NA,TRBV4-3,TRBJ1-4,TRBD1,CASSQGTGVRGEKLFF,TGCGCCAGCAGCCAGGGAACAGGGGTGAGGGGGGAAAAACTGTTTTTT
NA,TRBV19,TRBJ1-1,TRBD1,CASSDLTGFTEAFF,TGTGCCAGTAGTGACCTGACAGGGTTCACTGAAGCTTTCTTT
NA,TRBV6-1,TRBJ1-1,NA,CASSEFREAFF,TGTGCCAGCAGTGAATTTCGGGAAGCTTTCTTT
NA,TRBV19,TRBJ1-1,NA,CASSIARQAEAFF,TGTGCCAGTAGTATAGCAAGACAGGCTGAAGCTTTCTTT
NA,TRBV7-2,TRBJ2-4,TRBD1,CASKTGGTKNIQYF,TGTGCCAGCAAAACAGGGGGGACTAAAAACATTCAGTACTTC
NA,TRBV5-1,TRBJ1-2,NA,CASSLWEGLGYTF,TGCGCCAGCAGCTTATGGGAGGGGCTTGGCTACACCTTC
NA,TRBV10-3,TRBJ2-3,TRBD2,CAIRNSGQSTDTQYF,TGTGCCATCAGAAATAGCGGGCAAAGCACAGATACGCAGTATTTT